What follows are 10 T cell receptor beta chains derived from one specimen sequenced in a study of blood T cell repertoires in COVID-19. Only in-frame clones appear in the TCRdb table, and some are missing; sequencing was by immunoSEQ multiplex PCR. The data show 50,000 to 55,000 clones, more than 80% seen once. Sequencing input: peripheral blood. These receptors all stem from a man aged 80 or over with acute or convalescent COVID-19.

The chain employs TRBV18 and TRBJ1-2; 8 bases line up with TRBD1. The CDR3 has 14 amino acids. CDR1 KGHSH and CDR2 LQKENI come from the germline V gene. J gave up 7 bases and V 4 bases, and 8 bases lay outside the gene matches. This CDR3 reads CASSRGQEKGGYTF. CDR3 DNA: TGTGCCAGCTCACGGGGACAGGAAAAGGGTGGCTACACCTTC.

The chain is built from TRBV12-3 or TRBV12-4 and TRBJ1-2; D is ambiguous. Between the trimmed V and J ends, which lost 1 base and 4 bases, there was a span of 7 bases. This CDR3 spans 13 amino acids. This CDR3 reads CASSLGSGYGYTF. The CDR3 DNA is TGTGCCAGCAGTTTAGGGAGTGGCTATGGCTACACCTTC.

V and J are TRBV19 and TRBJ1-2, with D tentatively TRBD1 (5 bases). Germline loops: CDR1 LNHDA, CDR2 SQIVND (reference sequence). The V end was cut by 5 bases, the J end by 1 base, with 17 bases between. The CDR3 sequence is 16 residues long. The CDR3 reads CASSSPSQVYNYGYTF. The DNA of the CDR3 is TGTGCCAGTAGTTCGCCTTCACAGGTGTATAACTATGGCTACACCTTC.

V usage is TRBV6-5 and J usage is TRBJ1-1, with 7 bases that match TRBD1. V shed 6 bases, J shed 5 bases, and the junction held 6 bases outside the gene matches. The germline V gene has CDR1 MNHEY and CDR2 SVGAGI. CDR3 length: 13 amino acids. This CDR3 is CASSLTGETEAFF. The DNA for the CDR3 is TGTGCCAGCAGCCTAACAGGGGAGACTGAAGCTTTCTTT.

The rearrangement uses TRBV10-1 and TRBJ1-6; D might be TRBD1 (6 bases). This CDR3 spans 13 amino acids. CDR1 and CDR2 (germline): WNHNN, SYGVQD (reference sequence). V was shortened by 5 bases and J by 8 bases, with 10 bases between the two germline ends. The CDR3 reads CASSFPGDSPLHF. The CDR3 nucleotides read TGCGCCAGCAGTTTTCCAGGGGATTCACCCCTCCACTTT.

The count of this clone is one. The chain links TRBV5-6 to TRBJ1-1, with TRBD1 matching over 7 bases. Germline lookup yields CDR1 SGHDT and CDR2 YYEEEE. V lost 3 bases to trimming and J lost 3 bases; unmatched junction nucleotides: 11. The CDR3 has 16 residues. CDR3 sequence: CASSSLARGLDTEAFF. For the CDR3, the DNA is TGTGCCAGCAGCTCGTTAGCGAGGGGGCTCGACACTGAAGCTTTCTTT.

The CDR3 protein is CASGDRAYGYTF. The CDR3 region has the DNA TGCGCCAGCGGCGACAGGGCCTATGGCTACACCTTC. The chain couples TRBV10-2 to TRBJ1-2, with 7 positions matching TRBD1. Germline loops: CDR1 WSHSY, CDR2 SAAADI. Trimming at V came to 8 bases and at J to 4 bases, leaving 4 bases not matched to a gene. There are 12 residues in the CDR3.

This chain uses TRBV6-1 with TRBJ2-7; 7 bases align to TRBD2. The CDR3 runs 14 residues. J gave up 2 bases and V 3 bases, and 4 bases lay outside the gene matches. Germline loops: CDR1 MNHNS, CDR2 SASEGT. CDR3 amino acids: CASSEVGTTYEQYF. The DNA for the CDR3 is TGTGCCAGCAGTGAGGTCGGGACTACCTACGAGCAGTACTTC.

As concerns this clone: Mismatch with germline at one junction end may stem from a read error. This chain links TRBV7-7 with TRBJ2-5; 8 bases agree with TRBD1. CDR3 length: 15 amino acids. The germline CDR1 and CDR2 sequences are SSHAT and FNYEAQ (reference sequence). CDR3 nucleotides: TGTGCTAGCAGCTCGCTAGGCAGGGGGCGGGAGACCCAGTACTTC. This translates into CASSSLGRGRETQYF. The full variable domain, completed using reference TRBV7-7 and TRBJ2-5, is GAGVSQSPRYKVTKRGQDVTLRCDPISSHATLYWYQQALGQGPEFLTYFNYEAQPDKSGLPSDRFSAERPEGSISTLTIQRTEQRDSAMYRCASSSLGRGRETQYFGPGTRLLVL.

The chain employs TRBV7-2 and TRBJ1-5; tentative D call: TRBD1 (6 bases). The V end was cut by 1 base, the J end by 3 bases, with 10 bases between. The germline gives CDR1 SGHTA, CDR2 FQGNSA. The CDR3 has 15 residues. The CDR3, as DNA: TGTGCCAGCAGCTTAGGGGGACACCTCAATCAGCCCCAGCATTTT. Translation: CASSLGGHLNQPQHF.